The clone carrying this T cell receptor beta chain was seen a few times. Only in-frame clones appear in the TCRdb table, and some are missing; sequencing was by immunoSEQ multiplex PCR. The sample lists approximately 340,000 clones; 67% were seen once. The record originates from a study of cytotoxic CD8 clonotypes in ibrutinib-treated CLL. V lost 0 bases and J 4 bases, leaving 7 bases between the germline ends. CDR1 and CDR2 from the germline V gene are SGHNT and YYREEE (reference sequence). The CDR3 runs to 13 residues. Sequenced here: PBMCs, sampled after 36 months of ibrutinib treatment. V gene TRBV5-4 combines with J gene TRBJ1-2; D gene uncertain. The clonotype was recovered from a human donor with chronic lymphocytic leukemia. This CDR3 reads CASSLAGSYGYTF. The CDR3 nucleotides read TGTGCCAGCAGCTTGGCCGGCAGCTATGGCTACACCTTC.